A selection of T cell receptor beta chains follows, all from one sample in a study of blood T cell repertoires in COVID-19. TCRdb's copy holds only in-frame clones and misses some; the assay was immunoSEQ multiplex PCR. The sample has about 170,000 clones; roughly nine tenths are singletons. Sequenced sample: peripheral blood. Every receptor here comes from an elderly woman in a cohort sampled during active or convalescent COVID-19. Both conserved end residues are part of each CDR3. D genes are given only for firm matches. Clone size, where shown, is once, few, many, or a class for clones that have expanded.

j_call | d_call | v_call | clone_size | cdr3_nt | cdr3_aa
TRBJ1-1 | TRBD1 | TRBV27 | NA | TGTGCCAGCAGGCTACAGGGGCTGGACACTGAAGCTTTCTTT | CASRLQGLDTEAFF
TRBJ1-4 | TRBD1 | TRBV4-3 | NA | TGCGCCAGACTCCGACAGGGTCCGCCGGAGACTAATGAAAAACTGTTTTTT | CARLRQGPPETNEKLFF
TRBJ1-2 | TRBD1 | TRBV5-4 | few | TGTGCCAGCAGCCCTGGACAGGGGTTCTCTGGCTACACCTTC | CASSPGQGFSGYTF
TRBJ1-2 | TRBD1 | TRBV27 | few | TGTGCCAGCAGTATTGACAGGGGGCGATATGGCTACACCTTC | CASSIDRGRYGYTF
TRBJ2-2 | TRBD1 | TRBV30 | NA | TGTGCCTGGAATGGACAGGGAACCGGGGAGCTGTTTTTT | CAWNGQGTGELFF
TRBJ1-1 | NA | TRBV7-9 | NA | TGTGCCAGCAGCTTAGCGCGAGGTTACACTGAAGCTTTCTTT | CASSLARGYTEAFF
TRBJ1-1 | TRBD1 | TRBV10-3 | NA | TGTGCCATCACCGCCGGGACAGGGAACACTGAAGCTTTCTTT | CAITAGTGNTEAFF
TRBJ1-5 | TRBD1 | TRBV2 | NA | TGTGCCAGCAGTATGGACAGGGGTTCGGGCCAGCCCCAGCATTTT | CASSMDRGSGQPQHF
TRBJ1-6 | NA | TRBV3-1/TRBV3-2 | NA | TGTGCCAGCAGGATAGCAATAAACGTCGCTTCACCCCTCCACTTT | CASRIAINVASPLHF
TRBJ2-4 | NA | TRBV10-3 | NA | TGTGCCATCAGTGAGTCGGGAGTAGGAAACATTCAGTACTTC | CAISESGVGNIQYF
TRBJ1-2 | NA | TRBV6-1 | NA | TGTGCCAGCAGTGAGTCGGGGGGCGGCTACACCTTC | CASSESGGGYTF
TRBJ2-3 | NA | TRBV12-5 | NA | TGTGCTAGTGGTCTATCCTCTAGCGGCACAGATACGCAGTATTTT | CASGLSSSGTDTQYF
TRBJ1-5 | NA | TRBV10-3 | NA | TGTGCCATCAGTGACATGGGGGGGAGAAATCAGCCCCAGCATTTT | CAISDMGGRNQPQHF
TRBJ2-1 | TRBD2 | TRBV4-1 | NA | TGCGCCAGCAGCCGTGTGGTTTCTAGCGGGATCCTCGATGAGCAGTTCTTC | CASSRVVSSGILDEQFF
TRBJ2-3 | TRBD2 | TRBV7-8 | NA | TGTGCCAGCAGCGTCCCCGGACTAGCGGGAGAAGTCACAGATACGCAGTATTTT | CASSVPGLAGEVTDTQYF
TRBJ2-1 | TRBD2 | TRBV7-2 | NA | TGTGCCAGCAGCTCGCAGGGCACGGGGGGGCCCGAGTTCTTC | CASSSQGTGGPEFF
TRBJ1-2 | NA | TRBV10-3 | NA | TGTGCCATCAGTGAGGCACTCTATGGCTACACCTTC | CAISEALYGYTF
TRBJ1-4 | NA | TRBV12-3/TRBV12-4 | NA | TGTGCCAGCAGGGGGGGGCGTTGGGAAAAACTGTTTTTT | CASRGGRWEKLFF
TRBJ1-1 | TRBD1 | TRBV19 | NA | TGTGCCAGTAGTATGGGGACAGGGGGTTTGGCTTTCTTT | CASSMGTGGLAFF
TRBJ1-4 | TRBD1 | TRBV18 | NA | TGTGCCAGCTCACTTACAGGGGGCCGTGAAAAACTGTTTTTT | CASSLTGGREKLFF
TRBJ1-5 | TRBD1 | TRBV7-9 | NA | TGTGCCAGCAGCTCGCCCGGGACAGGGATTGGGAGCAATCAGCCCCAGCATTTT | CASSSPGTGIGSNQPQHF